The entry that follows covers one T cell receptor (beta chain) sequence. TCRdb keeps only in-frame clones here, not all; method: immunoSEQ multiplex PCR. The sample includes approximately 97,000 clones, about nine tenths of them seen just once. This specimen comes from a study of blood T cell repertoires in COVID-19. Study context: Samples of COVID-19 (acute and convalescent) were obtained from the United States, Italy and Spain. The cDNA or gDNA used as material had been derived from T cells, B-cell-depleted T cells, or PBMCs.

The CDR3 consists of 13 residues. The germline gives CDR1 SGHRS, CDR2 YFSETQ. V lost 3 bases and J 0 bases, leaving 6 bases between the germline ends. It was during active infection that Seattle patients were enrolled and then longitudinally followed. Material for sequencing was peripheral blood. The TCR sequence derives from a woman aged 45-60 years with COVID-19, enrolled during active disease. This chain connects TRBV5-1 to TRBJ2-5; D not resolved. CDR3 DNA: TGCGCCAGCAGCTCAACTTACCAAGAGACCCAGTACTTC. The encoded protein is CASSSTYQETQYF.